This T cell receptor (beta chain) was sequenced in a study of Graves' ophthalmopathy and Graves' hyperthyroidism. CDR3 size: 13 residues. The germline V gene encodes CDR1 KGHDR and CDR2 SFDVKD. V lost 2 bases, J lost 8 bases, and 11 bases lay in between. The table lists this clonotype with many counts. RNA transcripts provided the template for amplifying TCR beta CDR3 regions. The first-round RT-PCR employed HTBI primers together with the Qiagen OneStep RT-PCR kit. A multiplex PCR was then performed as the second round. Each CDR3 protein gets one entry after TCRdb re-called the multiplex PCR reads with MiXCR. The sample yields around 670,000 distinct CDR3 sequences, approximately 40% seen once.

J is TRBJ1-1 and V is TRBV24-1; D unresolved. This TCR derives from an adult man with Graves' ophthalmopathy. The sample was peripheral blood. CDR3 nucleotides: TGTGCCACCAGTGATTCTCTCGCAACGGAAGCTTTCTTT. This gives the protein CATSDSLATEAFF.